The 2 T cell receptor beta chains below all came from one sample that was sequenced in a study of blood T cell repertoires in COVID-19. Some clones are missing from TCRdb's copy, which holds only in-frame ones; the method was immunoSEQ multiplex PCR. The table includes more than 85,000 clones, nearly 90% detected once. Input material: peripheral blood. The origin of the receptors is a man aged 50 to 60 with active COVID-19.

The chain links TRBV3-1 (or the pseudogene TRBV3-2) to TRBJ2-5, with TRBD2 matching over 7 bases. Unmatched junction bases numbered 18, after V lost 3 bases and J lost 5 bases. CDR1 is LGHDT and CDR2 is YNNKEL in the germline V gene (reference sequence). This CDR3 contains 18 residues. The CDR3 reads CASSHGSMAGVELETQYF. CDR3 nucleotides: TGTGCCAGCAGCCATGGGTCGATGGCGGGGGTCGAACTGGAGACCCAGTACTTC.

The V call is TRBV5-1, the J call TRBJ1-5, with no clear D. Germline V CDR1 and CDR2: SGHRS, YFSETQ. This CDR3 is 13 amino acids long. Between the trimmed V and J ends, which lost 4 bases and 5 bases, there was a span of 10 bases. The CDR3 DNA sequence: TGCGCCAGCAGCCTGGACGTAGATCAGCCCCAGCATTTT. Translating it yields CASSLDVDQPQHF.